Reported below is one T cell receptor (beta chain). The data stem from a study of blood T cell repertoires in COVID-19. Study background: Nucleic acid was either cDNA or gDNA, and it came from T cells, B-cell-depleted T cells, or PBMCs.

The method was immunoSEQ multiplex PCR; TCRdb's version includes in-frame clones alone and lacks a portion of them. In the table there are about 240,000 clones, approximately 90% of which are singletons. V gave up 1 base and J gave up 1 base, with 16 bases separating them. CDR3 length equals 16 residues. Germline V gene sequence: CDR1 GTSNPN, CDR2 SVGIG (reference sequence). Enrollees, about 18 to 90 years old, lived in 24 US areas. The sequence came from a woman in her twenties or thirties who had recovered from COVID-19. The V call is TRBV30, the J call TRBJ1-1, with D possibly TRBD1 on 6 matching bases. The sequencing sample was made of PBMCs or T cells enriched from blood (not recorded which). CDR3 sequence: CAWSGGVSGQNTEAFF. CDR3 sequence (DNA): TGTGCCTGGAGTGGTGGGGTCTCGGGACAGAACACTGAAGCTTTCTTT.